This T cell receptor beta chain comes out of a study of blood T cell repertoires in COVID-19. Using immunoSEQ multiplex PCR, the repertoire was profiled, and TCRdb retains in-frame clones only, with some absent. This table has 70,000 or so clones, 70% to 75% appearing once. The CDR3 has 15 amino acids. The germline V gene has CDR1 MNHEY and CDR2 SMNVEV (reference sequence). The V segment lost 6 bases and the J segment 1 base; nucleotides outside the gene matches: 8. Input material: peripheral blood. The chain is built from TRBV27 and TRBJ2-7, with 8 bases fitting TRBD1. This clonotype was sampled from a woman aged 70 to 79 with acute or convalescent COVID-19. The CDR3 coding sequence is TGTGCCAGCAGCCGGCGTCGGGACAGGTCCTACGAGCAGTACTTC. It specifies CASSRRRDRSYEQYF.